The sequence of this TCR beta chain was determined in a study of CXCR3-negative and CXCR3-positive naive CD8 T cells. Whole-study results and caveats: TRB CDR3s of CXCR3-positive naive cells were more hydrophobic than those of CXCR3-negative naive cells.

A remark on this clonotype: Its target is not known.

Through 5' RACE with UMI labels, the TRB cDNA libraries were prepared. TCRdb processed the 5' RACE reads again and assigns one entry to each CDR3 protein, with no DNA. The sample holds about 150,000 distinct CDR3 sequences. The CDR3 is made up of 15 amino acids. Looked up from germline, CDR1 is SGHRS and CDR2 is YFSETQ. Sequencing used naive CXCR3+ CD8+ T cells from blood. As for subset: CD45RO-CCR7+CD27+CD95- naive CD8+ T cells expressing CXCR3 (TNR3+). The clonotype originates from a human donor in good health. Some clones in this sample may be carry-over from other donors' samples. V usage is TRBV5-1 and J usage is TRBJ2-7; as DNA is missing, the TRBD1 call by TCRdb cannot be tested. The CDR3 protein is CASSWGPGASGEQYF. The whole variable domain, filled in from reference TRBV5-1 and TRBJ2-7, reads KAGVTQTPRYLIKTRGQQVTLSCSPISGHRSVSWYQQTPGQGLQFLFEYFSETQRNKGNFPGRFSGRQFSNSRSEMNVSTLELGDSALYLCASSWGPGASGEQYFGPGTRLTVT.